What follows are 27 T cell receptor beta chains derived from one specimen sequenced in a study of shared clonotypes between healthy human individuals. Only in-frame clones appear in the TCRdb table, and some are missing; sequencing was by immunoSEQ multiplex PCR. Among 2,100,000 or so clones, approximately 94% were seen once, and the ten largest hold roughly 0.13%. Material: naive CD4+ T cells sorted from blood. Subset described: CD45RA+ positively selected. Every receptor here comes from a man between 18 and 35 years old in good health.

With regard to this clone: Different DNA sequences within this sample yield the same CDR3. The chain carries TRBV7-2 and TRBJ1-1, with a possible D match to TRBD1 (6 bases). The CDR3 loop spans 13 amino acids. Looked up from germline, CDR1 is SGHTA and CDR2 is FQGNSA. The ends were cut back, 3 bases at V and 3 bases at J, with 8 bases in the middle. The CDR3 sequence: CASSLTGYTEAFF. Written as DNA, the CDR3 is TGTGCCAGCAGCTTGACAGGATACACTGAAGCTTTCTTT. Complete variable domain (other parts from reference TRBV7-2 and TRBJ1-1): GAGVSQSPSNKVTEKGKDVELRCDPISGHTALYWYRQSLGQGLEFLIYFQGNSAPDKSGLPSDRFSAERTGGSVSTLTIQRTQQEDSAVYLCASSLTGYTEAFFGQGTRLTVV.

The chain couples TRBV6-6 to TRBJ2-3; D not certain. Per the germline V gene, CDR1 is MNHNY and CDR2 is SVGAGI (reference sequence). Trimming removed 0 bases at V and 5 bases at J, with 12 bases between. This CDR3 region has 15 residues. In DNA, the CDR3 is TGTGCCAGCAGTTACTCGCGGCCGACGGGAGATACGCAGTATTTT. Translated: CASSYSRPTGDTQYF.

The rearrangement joins TRBV30 to TRBJ1-5; D ambiguous. With 1 base removed from V and 4 bases from J, the gap between germline ends came to 5 bases. Germline values: CDR1 GTSNPN, CDR2 SVGIG (reference sequence). CDR3 length: 12 amino acids. Here the CDR3 DNA reads TGTGCCTGGAGTGCCGCGAATCAGCCCCAGCATTTT. This sequence encodes CAWSAANQPQHF.

This clone was observed a single time. This sample also contains other DNA sequences that code for the same CDR3. The V and J genes are TRBV5-1 and TRBJ2-1; 12 nucleotides align to TRBD2. The CDR3 is 15 amino acids. The V gene end was trimmed by 2 bases and the J gene end by 6 bases; junction bases not matched to a gene: 3. Germline CDR1 reads SGHRS; CDR2 reads YFSETQ. This chain's CDR3 is CASSLGLAGLNEQFF. The CDR3 nucleotides read TGCGCCAGCAGCTTAGGACTAGCGGGGCTCAATGAGCAGTTCTTC.

V and J are TRBV7-9 and TRBJ1-2; D remains ambiguous. The CDR3 is 15 amino acids. Trimming left V 2 bases short and J 2 bases short, with 12 bases between. Germline assignment: CDR1 SEHNR and CDR2 FQNEAQ (reference sequence). This CDR3 reads CASSLIGSRNYGYTF. For the CDR3, the DNA is TGTGCCAGCAGCTTAATAGGGAGCCGCAACTATGGCTACACCTTC. The whole variable domain, filled in from reference TRBV7-9 and TRBJ1-2, reads DTGVSQNPRHKITKRGQNVTFRCDPISEHNRLYWYRQTLGQGPEFLTYFQNEAQLEKSRLLSDRFSAERPKGSFSTLEIQRTEQGDSAMYLCASSLIGSRNYGYTFGSGTRLTVV.

V usage is TRBV6-5 and J usage is TRBJ2-5; TRBD2 agrees at 7 bases. Germline-derived CDR1 and CDR2 are MNHEY and SVGAGI. The CDR3 totals 14 residues. J lost 4 bases, V lost 4 bases, and 6 bases had no gene match. CDR3 DNA: TGTGCCAGCAGTTCAGCGACGGGAGGAGAGACCCAGTACTTC. This codes for CASSSATGGETQYF.

This sequence joins TRBV5-6 and TRBJ1-2; D is unresolved. Trimming cost V 7 bases and J 0 bases, with 10 bases left between them. CDR1 SGHDT and CDR2 YYEEEE come from the germline V gene. This CDR3 comprises 13 residues. DNA of the CDR3: TGTGCCAGCGCCTCCGGAACTAACTATGGCTACACCTTC. Amino acids: CASASGTNYGYTF.

In the case of this clone: This sample includes further DNA sequences coding for the same CDR3. J is TRBJ2-2 and V is TRBV5-4; tentatively, D is TRBD2 (5 bases). CDR1 is SGHNT and CDR2 is YYREEE in the germline V gene (reference sequence). Trimming took 0 bases from V and 0 from J, leaving 6 bases between them. The CDR3 has 15 residues. CDR3 sequence (DNA): TGTGCCAGCAGCTTGGACGGGGCGAACACCGGGGAGCTGTTTTTT. Residues: CASSLDGANTGELFF.

The chain carries TRBV4-1 and TRBJ2-3; TRBD1 aligns across 8 bases. With V trimmed by 5 bases and J by 5 bases, 12 bases remained unmatched. The CDR3 has 16 amino acids. Per the germline V gene, CDR1 is MGHRA and CDR2 is YSYEKL. CDR3 nucleotide sequence: TGCGCCAGCAGCTTCAAACAGGGGGAGTTGAGAGATACGCAGTATTTT. Translated: CASSFKQGELRDTQYF.

The rearrangement uses TRBV28 and TRBJ1-2; a possible D gene is TRBD1 (5 bases). V was shortened by 6 bases and J by 6 bases, with 14 bases between the two germline ends. From germline, CDR1 is MDHEN and CDR2 SYDVKM. The CDR3 is 13 amino acids. CDR3 in DNA: TGTGCCAGCAGATCAGGGTTAGGTAATGGCTACACCTTC. Protein product: CASRSGLGNGYTF.

The rearrangement joins TRBV5-6 to TRBJ2-2, with no clear D. Germline V gives CDR1 SGHDT, CDR2 YYEEEE. This CDR3 comprises 14 residues. V lost 2 bases, J lost 1 base, and 6 bases lay in between. DNA of the CDR3: TGTGCCAGCAGCTTTTTACGGAACACCGGGGAGCTGTTTTTT. Encoded protein: CASSFLRNTGELFF. Combining the CDR3 with reference TRBV5-6 and TRBJ2-2 gives the whole variable domain DAGVTQSPTHLIKTRGQQVTLRCSPKSGHDTVSWYQQALGQGPQFIFQYYEEEERQRGNFPDRFSGHQFPNYSSELNVNALLLGDSALYLCASSFLRNTGELFFGEGSRLTVL.

The J gene is TRBJ1-2, the V gene TRBV6-1, with 7 bases that match TRBD1. The CDR3 runs to 14 residues. The V segment lost 7 bases and the J segment 8 bases; nucleotides outside the gene matches: 13. CDR1 is MNHNS and CDR2 is SASEGT in the germline V gene. CDR3 sequence reads: CASISPSTGKGYTF. The DNA of the CDR3 is TGTGCCAGCATCTCCCCGTCGACAGGGAAGGGCTACACCTTC.

The chain joins TRBV7-3 to TRBJ1-1; TRBD1 is a possible D gene (5 bases). This CDR3 spans 13 amino acids. Trimming stripped 2 bases from V and 7 bases from J, with 11 bases between. Germline V gives CDR1 SGHTA, CDR2 FQGTGA. The CDR3 here is CASSLGREGEAFF. CDR3 DNA sequence: TGTGCCAGCAGCTTAGGCAGGGAGGGTGAAGCTTTCTTT.

The chain recombines TRBV7-8 with TRBJ2-7, with D hard to call. The V gene's germline CDR1 is SGHVS and CDR2 FQNEAQ. The CDR3 has 12 amino acids. The V gene lost 5 bases and the J gene lost 5 bases, with 10 bases spanning the gap. The DNA for the CDR3 is TGTGCCAGCAGCCCGGCAGCCGACGAGCAGTACTTC. This gives the protein CASSPAADEQYF.

J is TRBJ1-2 and V is TRBV28, with a weak D call TRBD1 (6 bases). Trimming left V 6 bases short and J 6 bases short, with 20 bases between. Germline assignment: CDR1 MDHEN and CDR2 SYDVKM. CDR3 length: 15 amino acids. In nucleotides, the CDR3 is TGTGCCAGCAGAGACGGGACAACACGGACCGATGGCTACACCTTC. Its translation is CASRDGTTRTDGYTF.

The genes are TRBV6-1 and TRBJ2-5, with D possibly TRBD1 on 6 matching bases. V lost 6 bases and J lost 4, with 9 bases in between. From germline, CDR1 is MNHNS and CDR2 SASEGT. The CDR3 is 12 amino acids. CDR3 nucleotides: TGTGCCAGCAGGGGGGCCCCAGAGACCCAGTACTTC. Translated, it gives CASRGAPETQYF.

On this clone: The identical CDR3 is also encoded by other nucleotide sequences in the sample. This rearrangement joins TRBV5-4 to TRBJ2-7, with 8 positions matching TRBD1. The V and J ends lost 0 bases and 4 bases, in that order; junction bases with no gene match: 3. CDR3 length: 14 residues. Germline CDR1 is SGHNT and CDR2 is YYREEE (reference sequence). In DNA form, the CDR3 reads TGTGCCAGCAGCTTGGACAGGGGGAGTTACGAGCAGTACTTC. It codes for CASSLDRGSYEQYF.

The chain combines TRBV7-9 with TRBJ2-4; 10 bases line up with TRBD2. Germline assignment: CDR1 SEHNR and CDR2 FQNEAQ (reference sequence). With 2 bases clipped from V and 0 bases from J, the junction kept 10 bases outside the gene matches. The CDR3 loop spans 19 amino acids. DNA for the CDR3: TGTGCCAGCAGCTTATCGGCTAGCGGGGGACCGGGAGCCAAAAACATTCAGTACTTC. This codes for CASSLSASGGPGAKNIQYF.

V usage is TRBV5-1 and J usage is TRBJ2-1, with D possibly called TRBD1 or TRBD2 (5 bases each). V was trimmed by 4 bases and J by 1 base, leaving 24 bases between them. This CDR3 has 19 amino acids. Germline CDR1 SGHRS, CDR2 YFSETQ. CDR3 in amino acids: CASSLGSGSRGVSYNEQFF. As DNA, the CDR3 is TGCGCCAGCAGCCTCGGGTCGGGAAGCAGAGGGGTTTCCTACAATGAGCAGTTCTTC.

This chain joins TRBV5-6 and TRBJ2-7, with a weak D call TRBD1 (5 bases). This CDR3 comprises 15 residues. The germline V and J ends were trimmed by 5 bases and 2 bases, with 17 bases remaining between them. Germline lookup yields CDR1 SGHDT and CDR2 YYEEEE. Here the CDR3 DNA reads TGTGCCAGCAGAGGGTCAGGGAAGAGCGCCTACGAGCAGTACTTC. Translating it yields CASRGSGKSAYEQYF. Based on the CDR3 plus reference TRBV5-6 and TRBJ2-7, the full variable domain is DAGVTQSPTHLIKTRGQQVTLRCSPKSGHDTVSWYQQALGQGPQFIFQYYEEEERQRGNFPDRFSGHQFPNYSSELNVNALLLGDSALYLCASRGSGKSAYEQYFGPGTRLTVT.

This chain uses TRBV5-6 with TRBJ2-7; the match to TRBD1 covers 7 bases. The junction had 10 bases not matched to a gene; V was cut back by 4 bases and J by 6 bases. This CDR3 contains 14 residues. Germline V lookup: CDR1 SGHDT, CDR2 YYEEEE. CDR3: CASSRDREVLEQYF. In DNA, the CDR3 is TGTGCCAGCAGCCGCGACAGGGAAGTCCTCGAGCAGTACTTC. Combining the CDR3 with reference TRBV5-6 and TRBJ2-7 gives the whole variable domain DAGVTQSPTHLIKTRGQQVTLRCSPKSGHDTVSWYQQALGQGPQFIFQYYEEEERQRGNFPDRFSGHQFPNYSSELNVNALLLGDSALYLCASSRDREVLEQYFGPGTRLTVT.

The V gene is TRBV9, the J gene TRBJ2-7; the match to TRBD2 covers 7 bases. Germline V gene data show CDR1 as SGDLS and CDR2 as YYNGEE. The ends lost 0 bases at V and 9 bases at J; junction bases unmatched: 9. The CDR3 is made up of 14 amino acids. The CDR3 nucleotides are TGTGCCAGCAGCGTAGGCCCTAGCGGACCTCCGCAGTACTTC. Protein: CASSVGPSGPPQYF. Using reference TRBV9 and TRBJ2-7 for the parts outside the CDR3, the full variable domain is DSGVTQTPKHLITATGQRVTLRCSPRSGDLSVYWYQQSLDQGLQFLIQYYNGEERAKGNILERFSAQQFPDLHSELNLSSLELGDSALYFCASSVGPSGPPQYFGPGTRLTVT.

This clone was observed once. The V and J genes are TRBV13 and TRBJ2-5, with TRBD2 matching 13 bases. Germline V gene lookup returns CDR1 PRHDT and CDR2 FYEKMQ (reference sequence). V lost 1 base to trimming and J lost 5 bases; unmatched junction nucleotides: 13. This CDR3 spans 19 amino acids. This CDR3 reads CASSLEAGLAGSLVETQYF. The CDR3 DNA follows: TGTGCCAGCAGCTTAGAGGCGGGACTAGCGGGGTCCTTGGTGGAGACCCAGTACTTC. Filled out from reference TRBV13 and TRBJ2-5, the complete variable domain reads AAGVIQSPRHLIKEKRETATLKCYPIPRHDTVYWYQQGPGQDPQFLISFYEKMQSDKGSIPDRFSAQQFSDYHSELNMSSLELGDSALYFCASSLEAGLAGSLVETQYFGPGTRLLVL.

The rearrangement joins TRBV30 to TRBJ1-3; D possibly corresponds to TRBD1 (5 bases). The CDR3 length is 15 residues. Germline CDR1 GTSNPN, CDR2 SVGIG (reference sequence). V lost 5 bases and J lost 0, with 14 bases in between. The chain's CDR3 is CAWRRLGTSGNTIYF. The CDR3 DNA reads as TGTGCCTGGCGGAGGCTAGGGACCTCTGGAAACACCATATATTTT.

This chain links TRBV9 with TRBJ1-2; the D gene is possibly TRBD1 (5 bases). The V end lost 0 bases, the J end lost 6 bases, and 9 bases lay between the germline ends. CDR1 SGDLS and CDR2 YYNGEE come from the germline V gene. This CDR3 comprises 13 residues. The CDR3 bases are TGTGCCAGCAGCGTAGGGGACGGCAATGGCTACACCTTC. Protein sequence: CASSVGDGNGYTF.

The chain carries TRBV6-5 and TRBJ1-5, with 10 bases matching TRBD1. The CDR3 sequence is 15 residues long. Looked up from germline, CDR1 is MNHEY and CDR2 is SVGAGI. V lost 7 bases and J lost 3; bases outside the gene matches: 6. CDR3: CASIPGQGNNQPQHF. The DNA for the CDR3 is TGTGCCAGCATCCCGGGACAGGGGAACAATCAGCCCCAGCATTTT.

The chain's CDR3 is CATRLGLAGDSTQYF. The CDR3 nucleotides read TGTGCCACCAGGCTGGGACTAGCGGGAGATAGTACGCAGTATTTT. V is TRBV15 and J is TRBJ2-3; TRBD2 agrees at 14 bases. This CDR3 has 15 amino acids. Germline CDR1 and CDR2: LNHNV and YYDKDF (reference sequence). V was pared by 6 bases and J by 8 bases, with 7 bases of the junction left unmatched.